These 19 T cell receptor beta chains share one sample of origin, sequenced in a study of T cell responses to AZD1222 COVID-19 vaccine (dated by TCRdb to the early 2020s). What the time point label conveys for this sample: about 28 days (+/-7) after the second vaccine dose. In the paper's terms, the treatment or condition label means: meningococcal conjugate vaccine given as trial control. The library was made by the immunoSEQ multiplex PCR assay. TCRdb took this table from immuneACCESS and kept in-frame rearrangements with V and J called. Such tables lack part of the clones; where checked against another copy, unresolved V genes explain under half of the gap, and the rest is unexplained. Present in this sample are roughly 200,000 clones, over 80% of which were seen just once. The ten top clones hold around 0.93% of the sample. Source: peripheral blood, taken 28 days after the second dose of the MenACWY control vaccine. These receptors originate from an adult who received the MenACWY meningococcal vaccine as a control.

CDR3 nucleotide sequence: TGTGCCAGCAGCCAAGCCTTACTAGCGGGCCGCACAGATACGCAGTATTTT. It is translated as CASSQALLAGRTDTQYF. The V and J genes are TRBV14 and TRBJ2-3, with 9 positions matching TRBD2. Germline V gives CDR1 SGHDN, CDR2 FVKESK. Trimming cost V 1 base and J 1 base; bases outside gene matches: 6. The length of the CDR3 is 17 residues.

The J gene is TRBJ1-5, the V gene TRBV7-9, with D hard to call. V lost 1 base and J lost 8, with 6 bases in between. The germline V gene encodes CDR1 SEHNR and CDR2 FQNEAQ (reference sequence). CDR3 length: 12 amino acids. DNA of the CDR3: TGTGCCAGCAGCTTAGGTACGGAGCCCCAGCATTTT. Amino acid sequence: CASSLGTEPQHF.

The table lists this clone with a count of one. CDR3 loop: CASSWTGSTGNTIYF. CDR3 DNA: TGTGCCAGCAGTTGGACAGGGTCTACTGGAAACACCATATATTTT. This chain links TRBV6-5 with TRBJ1-3, with TRBD1 matching 8 bases. The CDR3 runs to 15 residues. Germline V gene lookup returns CDR1 MNHEY and CDR2 SVGAGI. Trimming cost V 4 bases and J 2 bases; bases outside gene matches: 4.

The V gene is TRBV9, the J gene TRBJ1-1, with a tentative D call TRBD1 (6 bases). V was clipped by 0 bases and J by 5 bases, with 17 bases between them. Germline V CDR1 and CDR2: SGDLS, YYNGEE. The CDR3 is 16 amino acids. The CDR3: CASSVALVGTTTEAFF. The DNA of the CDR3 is TGTGCCAGCAGCGTAGCTCTTGTGGGGACAACAACTGAAGCTTTCTTT.

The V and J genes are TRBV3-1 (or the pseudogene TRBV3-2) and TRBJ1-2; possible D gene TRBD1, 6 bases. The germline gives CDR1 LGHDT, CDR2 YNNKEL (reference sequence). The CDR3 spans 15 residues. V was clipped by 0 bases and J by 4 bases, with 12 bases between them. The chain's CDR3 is CASSQDGQRIYGYTF. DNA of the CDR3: TGTGCCAGCAGCCAAGATGGACAGAGGATCTATGGCTACACCTTC.

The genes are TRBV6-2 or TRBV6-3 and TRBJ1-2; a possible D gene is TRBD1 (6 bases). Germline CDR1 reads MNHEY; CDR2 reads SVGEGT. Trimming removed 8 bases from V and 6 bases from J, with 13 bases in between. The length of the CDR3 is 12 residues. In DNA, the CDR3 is TGTGCCAGCGGCCGGGACATCGATGGCTACACCTTC. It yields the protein CASGRDIDGYTF.

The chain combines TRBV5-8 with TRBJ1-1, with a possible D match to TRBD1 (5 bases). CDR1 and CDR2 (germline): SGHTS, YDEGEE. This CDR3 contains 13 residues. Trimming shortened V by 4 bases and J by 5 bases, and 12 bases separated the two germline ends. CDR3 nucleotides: TGTGCCAGCAGCCTTAACAGGCAAACTGAAGCTTTCTTT. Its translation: CASSLNRQTEAFF.

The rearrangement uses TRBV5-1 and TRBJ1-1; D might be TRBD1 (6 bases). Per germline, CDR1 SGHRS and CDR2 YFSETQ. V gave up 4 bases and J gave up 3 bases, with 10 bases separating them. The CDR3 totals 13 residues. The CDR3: CASSRTADTEAFF. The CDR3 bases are TGCGCCAGCAGCAGGACAGCCGACACTGAAGCTTTCTTT.

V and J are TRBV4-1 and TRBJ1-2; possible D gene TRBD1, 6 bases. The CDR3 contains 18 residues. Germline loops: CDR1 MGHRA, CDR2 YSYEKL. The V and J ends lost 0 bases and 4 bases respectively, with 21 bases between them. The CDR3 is CASSQDVGGRSIGYGYTF. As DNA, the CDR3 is TGCGCCAGCAGCCAAGATGTGGGGGGCCGTTCCATAGGCTATGGCTACACCTTC.

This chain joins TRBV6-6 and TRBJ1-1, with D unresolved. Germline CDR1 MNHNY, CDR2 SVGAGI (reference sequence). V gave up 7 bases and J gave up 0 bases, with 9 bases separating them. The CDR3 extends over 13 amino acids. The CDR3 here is CASKADMNTEAFF. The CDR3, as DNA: TGTGCCAGCAAGGCTGATATGAACACTGAAGCTTTCTTT.

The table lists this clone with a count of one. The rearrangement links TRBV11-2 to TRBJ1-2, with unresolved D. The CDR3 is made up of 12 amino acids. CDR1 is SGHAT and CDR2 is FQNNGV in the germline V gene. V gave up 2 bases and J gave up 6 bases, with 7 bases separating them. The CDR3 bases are TGTGCCAGCAGCTTACTTCAGGATGGCTACACCTTC. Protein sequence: CASSLLQDGYTF.

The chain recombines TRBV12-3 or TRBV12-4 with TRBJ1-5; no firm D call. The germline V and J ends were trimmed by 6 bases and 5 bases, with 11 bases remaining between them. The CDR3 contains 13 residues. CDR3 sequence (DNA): TGTGCCAGCAGCAGTAACAGCGATCAGCCCCAGCATTTT. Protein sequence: CASSSNSDQPQHF.

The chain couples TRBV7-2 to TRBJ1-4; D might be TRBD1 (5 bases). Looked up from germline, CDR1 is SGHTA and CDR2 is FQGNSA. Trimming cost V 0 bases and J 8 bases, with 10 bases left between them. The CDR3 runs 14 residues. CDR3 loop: CASSLAGVREKLFF. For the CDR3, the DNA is TGTGCCAGCAGCTTAGCAGGGGTCCGCGAAAAACTGTTTTTT.

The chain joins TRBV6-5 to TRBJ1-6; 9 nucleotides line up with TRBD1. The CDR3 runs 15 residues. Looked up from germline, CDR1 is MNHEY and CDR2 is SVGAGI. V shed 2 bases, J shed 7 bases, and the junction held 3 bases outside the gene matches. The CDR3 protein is CASSYTGQGNSPLHF. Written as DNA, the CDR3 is TGTGCCAGCAGTTACACAGGACAGGGGAATTCACCCCTCCACTTT.

The CDR3 sequence: CASSALGGLAESNTGELFF. The CDR3 coding sequence is TGTGCCAGCAGCGCCCTGGGGGGACTAGCGGAATCGAACACCGGGGAGCTGTTTTTT. The genes are TRBV21-1 and TRBJ2-2; TRBD2 is taken as the D call from the table, unchecked against the DNA. TRBV21-1 is a known pseudogene. The CDR3 has 19 amino acids.

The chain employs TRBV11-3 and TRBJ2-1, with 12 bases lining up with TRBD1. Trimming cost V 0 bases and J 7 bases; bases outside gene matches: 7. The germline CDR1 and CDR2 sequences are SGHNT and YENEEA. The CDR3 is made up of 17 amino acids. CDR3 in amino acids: CASSLDGTGGIRNEQFF. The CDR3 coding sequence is TGTGCCAGCAGCTTAGATGGGACAGGGGGCATCAGAAATGAGCAGTTCTTC.

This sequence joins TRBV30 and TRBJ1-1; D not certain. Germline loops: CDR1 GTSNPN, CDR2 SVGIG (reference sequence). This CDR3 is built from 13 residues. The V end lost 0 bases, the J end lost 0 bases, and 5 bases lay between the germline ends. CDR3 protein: CAWSVQMNTEAFF. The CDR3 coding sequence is TGTGCCTGGAGTGTACAGATGAACACTGAAGCTTTCTTT.

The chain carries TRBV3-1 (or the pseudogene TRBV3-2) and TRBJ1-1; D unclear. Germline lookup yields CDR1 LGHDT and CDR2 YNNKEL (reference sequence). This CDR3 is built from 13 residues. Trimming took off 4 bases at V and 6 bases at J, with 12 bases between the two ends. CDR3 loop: CASSLLDGAEAFF. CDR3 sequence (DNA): TGTGCCAGCAGCCTGTTGGACGGAGCTGAAGCTTTCTTT.

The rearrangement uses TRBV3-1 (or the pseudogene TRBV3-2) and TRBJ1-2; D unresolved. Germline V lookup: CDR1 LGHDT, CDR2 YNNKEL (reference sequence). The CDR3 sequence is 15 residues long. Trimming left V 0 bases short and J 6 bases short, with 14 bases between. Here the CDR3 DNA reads TGTGCCAGCAGCCAAGACGACGGACGGGGAGATGGCTACACCTTC. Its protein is CASSQDDGRGDGYTF.